Following are 32 T cell receptor beta chains from one sample sequenced in a study of T cell responses to AZD1222 COVID-19 vaccine. The assay was immunoSEQ multiplex PCR, and TCRdb's table has in-frame clones only and misses some. The sample yields some 96,000 clones, around 87% seen once. Sequenced material: peripheral blood, taken on day 0 of AZD1222 vaccination. All receptors come from an adult in good health.

This clone was counted once. The chain has TRBV7-9 and TRBJ1-1; D is possibly TRBD1 (6 bases). V was trimmed by 6 bases and J by 3 bases, leaving 20 bases between them. CDR1 is SEHNR, CDR2 FQNEAQ, per germline (reference sequence). The CDR3 extends over 16 amino acids. CDR3 region: CASSAVEGVGDTEAFF. CDR3 DNA sequence: TGTGCCAGCAGTGCAGTCGAGGGGGTAGGGGACACTGAAGCTTTCTTT.

This clone was detected once. The chain joins TRBV3-1 (or the pseudogene TRBV3-2) to TRBJ2-7, with 7 bases matching TRBD1. Germline CDR1 and CDR2: LGHDT and YNNKEL (reference sequence). The CDR3 has 14 residues. The J segment lost 2 bases and the V segment lost 4 bases, leaving 5 bases of the junction unmatched. The CDR3 DNA is TGTGCCAGCAGCCCTACCACAGGGGCCTACGAGCAGTACTTC. It specifies CASSPTTGAYEQYF.

The chain joins TRBV19 to TRBJ1-6; D is undetermined. The V end lost 6 bases, the J end lost 5 bases, and 11 bases lay between the germline ends. The germline V gene has CDR1 LNHDA and CDR2 SQIVND (reference sequence). The CDR3 length is 14 residues. CDR3 in DNA: TGTGCCAGTAGCCCTCGACATGATAATTCACCCCTCCACTTT. This translates into CASSPRHDNSPLHF.

The CDR3 DNA reads as TGTGCCAGCAGTTTAGGGGGCAGCAATCAGCCCCAGCATTTT. Its translation: CASSLGGSNQPQHF. This chain connects TRBV28 to TRBJ1-5, with D possibly TRBD1 on 6 matching bases. The length of the CDR3 is 14 residues. CDR1 is MDHEN and CDR2 is SYDVKM in the germline V gene. Trimming shortened V by 2 bases and J by 1 base, and 6 bases separated the two germline ends.

The chain is built from TRBV19 and TRBJ2-7; TRBD2 matches 10 bases. Germline loops: CDR1 LNHDA, CDR2 SQIVND (reference sequence). The CDR3 runs to 13 residues. With 2 bases clipped from V and 7 bases from J, the junction kept 2 bases outside the gene matches. The CDR3 DNA is TGTGCCAGTAGTATAAAACTAGCGGGAGAGCAGTACTTC. Translating it yields CASSIKLAGEQYF.

The chain couples TRBV5-4 to TRBJ2-5, with 7 bases fitting TRBD2. The junction had 4 bases not matched to a gene; V was cut back by 2 bases and J by 3 bases. CDR3 length: 14 residues. Germline assignment: CDR1 SGHNT and CDR2 YYREEE (reference sequence). The CDR3 reads CASSLGLVKETQYF. CDR3 DNA: TGTGCCAGCAGCTTAGGACTAGTAAAAGAGACCCAGTACTTC.

The sample holds a few counts of this clone. The rearrangement links TRBV7-9 to TRBJ1-6, with 7 bases that match TRBD1. The CDR3 covers 15 residues. Germline CDR1 reads SEHNR; CDR2 reads FQNEAQ (reference sequence). V lost 5 bases, J lost 5 bases, and 6 bases stayed unmatched. In DNA form, the CDR3 reads TGTGCCAGCAGCGAACAGGGGTTTCATAATTCACCCCTCCACTTT. As protein: CASSEQGFHNSPLHF.

The rearrangement joins TRBV19 to TRBJ1-5; no firm D call. Deletions cut 6 bases from V and 2 bases from J, with 14 bases between. Germline CDR1 LNHDA, CDR2 SQIVND (reference sequence). This CDR3 region has 15 residues. The CDR3 nucleotides are TGTGCCAGTAGACTAATGGAAGGAGGCAATCAGCCCCAGCATTTT. This gives the protein CASRLMEGGNQPQHF.

This clone appeared a few times. This chain joins TRBV4-2 and TRBJ2-3, with D unclear. V was shortened by 1 base and J by 2 bases, with 7 bases between the two germline ends. Germline CDR1 is LGHNA and CDR2 is YNFKEQ. This CDR3 is built from 14 residues. CDR3 nucleotide sequence: TGTGCCAGCAGCCAAGGGATATCCACAGATACGCAGTATTTT. It codes for CASSQGISTDTQYF.

The rearrangement joins TRBV28 to TRBJ2-1; D is perhaps TRBD1 (6 bases). Germline V gene lookup returns CDR1 MDHEN and CDR2 SYDVKM. CDR3 length: 14 residues. Deletions cut 2 bases from V and 7 bases from J, with 12 bases between. CDR3 loop: CASSLTARGNEQFF. The CDR3 bases are TGTGCCAGCAGTTTAACGGCCAGGGGAAATGAGCAGTTCTTC.

Only a few counts were recorded for this clone. The chain has TRBV3-1 (or the pseudogene TRBV3-2) and TRBJ1-2; D not certain. Trimming left V 3 bases short and J 2 bases short, with 10 bases between. Germline assignment: CDR1 LGHDT and CDR2 YNNKEL (reference sequence). The CDR3 extends over 14 amino acids. The chain's CDR3 is CASSQGMANYGYTF. CDR3 DNA sequence: TGTGCCAGCAGCCAGGGCATGGCGAACTATGGCTACACCTTC.

The chain is built from TRBV30 and TRBJ1-5; 10 nucleotides align to TRBD1. Trimming cost V 4 bases and J 4 bases; bases outside gene matches: 10. This CDR3 has 16 residues. CDR1 is GTSNPN, CDR2 SVGIG, per germline (reference sequence). The CDR3: CAWNPRGQGKNQPQHF. DNA for the CDR3: TGTGCCTGGAACCCCCGGGGACAGGGGAAGAATCAGCCCCAGCATTTT.

On this clone: The sample contains more than one DNA sequence encoding this CDR3. This rearrangement joins TRBV7-9 to TRBJ1-1; D may be TRBD1 (6 bases). Deletions cut 0 bases from V and 1 base from J, with 6 bases between. The CDR3 contains 14 residues. The germline gives CDR1 SEHNR, CDR2 FQNEAQ (reference sequence). In DNA form, the CDR3 reads TGTGCCAGCAGCTTAGCGGGACAGAACACTGAAGCTTTCTTT. Protein product: CASSLAGQNTEAFF.

The chain couples TRBV5-6 to TRBJ2-2; D unclear. V lost 0 bases, J lost 2 bases, and 8 bases lay in between. The CDR3 has 15 amino acids. Per the germline V gene, CDR1 is SGHDT and CDR2 is YYEEEE. Here the CDR3 reads CASSLGLINTGELFF. The DNA for the CDR3 is TGTGCCAGCAGCTTGGGACTTATCAACACCGGGGAGCTGTTTTTT.

CDR3 amino acids: CASSLSGPGFNNYGYTF. The CDR3 DNA sequence: TGTGCCAGCAGTTTATCAGGCCCAGGGTTTAATAACTATGGCTACACCTTC. The chain employs TRBV27 and TRBJ1-2; D may be TRBD1 (5 bases). The V gene lost 0 bases and the J gene lost 1 base, with 15 bases spanning the gap. Germline CDR1 MNHEY, CDR2 SMNVEV (reference sequence). There are 17 residues in the CDR3.

This sequence joins TRBV3-1 (or the pseudogene TRBV3-2) and TRBJ2-1; the match to TRBD2 covers 9 bases. V was pared by 11 bases and J by 7 bases, with 12 bases of the junction left unmatched. Germline V gene data show CDR1 as LGHDT and CDR2 as YNNKEL (reference sequence). The CDR3 runs 14 residues. The CDR3 loop is CASSAGGPVNEQFF. As DNA, the CDR3 is TGTGCCTCGTCGGCGGGAGGGCCCGTTAATGAGCAGTTCTTC.

The rearrangement joins TRBV7-2 to TRBJ2-1, with D unclear. Germline lookup yields CDR1 SGHTA and CDR2 FQGNSA. The CDR3 length is 14 residues. The V end lost 3 bases, the J end lost 4 bases, and 10 bases lay between the germline ends. The CDR3 bases are TGTGCCAGCAGCTTTGCCTTACAGTACAATGAGCAGTTCTTC. Residues: CASSFALQYNEQFF.

This chain joins TRBV2 and TRBJ1-1; D uncertain. V was pared by 6 bases and J by 0 bases, with 11 bases between. This CDR3 has 14 amino acids. Germline CDR1 reads SNHLY; CDR2 reads FYNNEI. The CDR3 coding sequence is TGTGCCAGCAGCCTAGAAGCCTTGAACACTGAAGCTTTCTTT. This sequence encodes CASSLEALNTEAFF.

The chain employs TRBV28 and TRBJ1-1; D is perhaps TRBD1 (5 bases). CDR1 is MDHEN, CDR2 SYDVKM, per germline. The V end was cut by 3 bases, the J end by 1 base, with 9 bases between. The CDR3 is 14 residues long. CDR3 in amino acids: CASSFIGENTEAFF. The CDR3 coding sequence is TGTGCCAGCAGTTTCATAGGGGAGAACACTGAAGCTTTCTTT.

The V call is TRBV9, the J call TRBJ1-2, with D perhaps matching TRBD1 (6 bases). The CDR3 is 13 amino acids. V dropped 2 bases and J dropped 2 bases, with 7 bases sitting between them. Germline CDR1 reads SGDLS; CDR2 reads YYNGEE. The CDR3 DNA reads TGTGCCAGCAGCGTCGACAGGAACTATGGCTACACCTTC. Amino acids: CASSVDRNYGYTF.

V gene TRBV5-4 combines with J gene TRBJ1-6; D is undetermined. The CDR3 sequence is 15 residues long. Germline V gene lookup returns CDR1 SGHNT and CDR2 YYREEE (reference sequence). Trimming shortened V by 0 bases and J by 13 bases, and 17 bases separated the two germline ends. In nucleotides, the CDR3 is TGTGCCAGCAGCTTGGGTGGGCAGGTGCCCCCTCCCCTCCACTTT. Its translation: CASSLGGQVPPPLHF.

V gene TRBV7-9 combines with J gene TRBJ2-1, with a possible D match to TRBD2 (6 bases). Trimming shortened V by 5 bases and J by 7 bases, and 15 bases separated the two germline ends. The length of the CDR3 is 14 residues. Germline V gene sequence: CDR1 SEHNR, CDR2 FQNEAQ (reference sequence). The CDR3 region is CASSRSGGRNEQFF. DNA for the CDR3: TGTGCCAGCAGCCGATCAGGAGGGAGGAATGAGCAGTTCTTC.

The J gene is TRBJ2-6, the V gene TRBV3-1 (or the pseudogene TRBV3-2), with 8 bases matching TRBD1. V dropped 0 bases and J dropped 3; count of bases not matched to a gene: 16. The CDR3 totals 21 residues. The germline CDR1 and CDR2 sequences are LGHDT and YNNKEL (reference sequence). The CDR3 coding sequence is TGTGCCAGCAGCCAAGATCAAAGACAGGGGCGGATGTTTAGTGGGGCCAACGTCCTGACTTTC. This encodes CASSQDQRQGRMFSGANVLTF.

The V gene is TRBV7-2, the J gene TRBJ1-2; 11 nucleotides agree with TRBD1. V was clipped by 5 bases and J by 8 bases; unmatched bases: 7. Germline V CDR1 and CDR2: SGHTA, FQGNSA. The CDR3 is 14 residues long. CDR3 residues: CASSGRTGGDGYTF. In DNA, the CDR3 is TGTGCCAGCAGCGGGCGGACAGGGGGCGACGGCTACACCTTC.

With respect to this clone: This same CDR3 is encoded by further DNA sequences in the sample. The V call is TRBV5-1, the J call TRBJ2-7; 8 nucleotides align to TRBD1. Looked up from germline, CDR1 is SGHRS and CDR2 is YFSETQ. CDR3 length: 14 amino acids. J gave up 0 bases and V 4 bases, and 3 bases lay outside the gene matches. For the CDR3, the DNA is TGCGCCAGCAGCCTACAGGGGGGCTCCTACGAGCAGTACTTC. This encodes CASSLQGGSYEQYF.

The chain combines TRBV5-4 with TRBJ2-2; D is undetermined. From germline, CDR1 is SGHNT and CDR2 YYREEE (reference sequence). V lost 0 bases, J lost 0 bases, and 6 bases lay in between. The CDR3 loop spans 15 amino acids. This CDR3 is CASSLGLANTGELFF. The CDR3 nucleotides are TGTGCCAGCAGCTTGGGACTGGCGAACACCGGGGAGCTGTTTTTT.

This rearrangement joins TRBV7-3 to TRBJ2-1; D is uncertain. The germline V gene has CDR1 SGHTA and CDR2 FQGTGA. V was cut by 2 bases and J by 11 bases, with 10 bases left in between. This CDR3 contains 12 residues. This CDR3 is CASSLQRDKQFF. In DNA form, the CDR3 reads TGTGCCAGCAGCTTACAAAGGGATAAGCAGTTCTTC. Full variable domain (rest looked up from reference TRBV7-3 and TRBJ2-1): GAGVSQTPSNKVTEKGKYVELRCDPISGHTALYWYRQSLGQGPEFLIYFQGTGAADDSGLPNDRFFAVRPEGSVSTLKIQRTERGDSAVYLCASSLQRDKQFFGPGTRLTVL.

This sequence joins TRBV5-1 and TRBJ1-2; possible D gene TRBD1, 5 bases. Between the trimmed V and J ends, which lost 2 bases and 7 bases, there was a span of 9 bases. Germline CDR1 and CDR2: SGHRS and YFSETQ. The CDR3 extends over 12 amino acids. CDR3: CASSFGGAGYTF. The CDR3 nucleotides are TGCGCCAGCAGCTTTGGAGGGGCTGGCTACACCTTC.

The V gene is TRBV9, the J gene TRBJ2-5, with D perhaps TRBD2 (6 bases). The V end lost 2 bases, the J end lost 4 bases, and 6 bases lay between the germline ends. The germline gives CDR1 SGDLS, CDR2 YYNGEE. CDR3 length: 12 amino acids. CDR3 sequence: CASSVGGETQYF. CDR3 DNA sequence: TGTGCCAGCAGCGTCGGGGGAGAGACCCAGTACTTC.

The chain couples TRBV11-2 to TRBJ2-7; D is unresolved. Germline values: CDR1 SGHAT, CDR2 FQNNGV. Trimming pared 2 bases from V and 0 bases from J, leaving 11 bases between. The CDR3 sequence is 15 residues long. The CDR3 nucleotides are TGTGCCAGCAGCTTACTGCCCCCGAGCTCCTACGAGCAGTACTTC. Amino acid sequence: CASSLLPPSSYEQYF.

This chain uses TRBV10-3 with TRBJ1-5, with a possible D match to TRBD1 (6 bases). Germline V gene lookup returns CDR1 ENHRY and CDR2 SYGVKD. Deletions cut 10 bases from V and 6 bases from J, with 19 bases between. The CDR3 loop spans 14 amino acids. CDR3 loop: CATKDRSRFQPQHF. In nucleotides, the CDR3 is TGTGCCACTAAGGACAGAAGCCGGTTTCAGCCCCAGCATTTT.

The chain employs TRBV5-6 and TRBJ1-1, with D unresolved. The CDR3 is 15 residues long. Germline CDR1 SGHDT, CDR2 YYEEEE. Deletions cut 4 bases from V and 0 bases from J, with 13 bases between. The CDR3 reads CASSNPEGMNTEAFF. In DNA, the CDR3 is TGTGCCAGCAGCAACCCCGAAGGGATGAACACTGAAGCTTTCTTT.